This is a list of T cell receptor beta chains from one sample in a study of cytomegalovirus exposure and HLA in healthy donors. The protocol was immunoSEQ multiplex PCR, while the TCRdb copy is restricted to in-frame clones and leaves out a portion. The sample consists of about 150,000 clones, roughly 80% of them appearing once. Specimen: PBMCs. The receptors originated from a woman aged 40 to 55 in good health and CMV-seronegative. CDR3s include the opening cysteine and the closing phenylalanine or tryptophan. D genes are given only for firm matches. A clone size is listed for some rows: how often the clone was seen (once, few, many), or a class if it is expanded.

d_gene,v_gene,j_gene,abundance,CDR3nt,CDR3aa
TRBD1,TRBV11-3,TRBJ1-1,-,TGTGCCAGCAGCTTAGGCCACGGACAGGTAAACACTGAAGCTTTCTTT,CASSLGHGQVNTEAFF
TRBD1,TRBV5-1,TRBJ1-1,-,TGCGCCAGCAGTCCTCGGGACAGGGCGGCAACTGAAGCTTTCTTT,CASSPRDRAATEAFF
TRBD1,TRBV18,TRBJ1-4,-,TGTGCCAGCTCACCACGGGGACAGACTGAAAAACTGTTTTTT,CASSPRGQTEKLFF
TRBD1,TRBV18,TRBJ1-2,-,TGTGCCAGCTCACCAGCACAGGGGGGCTATGGCTACACCTTC,CASSPAQGGYGYTF
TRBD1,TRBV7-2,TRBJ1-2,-,TGTGCCAGCAGCTCGACAGGGGCTGGGGGCTACACCTTC,CASSSTGAGGYTF
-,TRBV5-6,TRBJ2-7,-,TGTGCCAGCAGCTTGGCCGTCGCGGGGGCCCCCTACGAGCAGTACTTC,CASSLAVAGAPYEQYF
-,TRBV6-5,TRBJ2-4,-,TGTGCCAGCAGTTACTACCTAGCTGGCAAAAACATTCAGTACTTC,CASSYYLAGKNIQYF
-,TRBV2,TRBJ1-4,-,TGTGCCAGCAGACCCATCGGGGGGAAAGGGGAAAAACTGTTTTTT,CASRPIGGKGEKLFF
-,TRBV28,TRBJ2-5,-,TGTGCCAGCAGTTCCCAGGCTGGGCAAGAGACCCAGTACTTC,CASSSQAGQETQYF
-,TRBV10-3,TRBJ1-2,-,TGTGCCATCAGGAAACAGGGCTACACCTTC,CAIRKQGYTF
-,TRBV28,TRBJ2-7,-,TGTGCCAGCAGGTCAGGGGGGTCTCGTGAGCAGTACTTC,CASRSGGSREQYF
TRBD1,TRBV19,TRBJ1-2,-,TGTGCCAGTAGTATGGACAGGGAGGGCTATGGCTACACCTTC,CASSMDREGYGYTF
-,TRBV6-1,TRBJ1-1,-,TGTGCCAGCACCTTGGACACCTACACTGAAGCTTTCTTT,CASTLDTYTEAFF
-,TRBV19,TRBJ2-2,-,TGTGCCAGTAGTATAGAGGGGGGATCGTGGACCGGGGAGCTGTTTTTT,CASSIEGGSWTGELFF
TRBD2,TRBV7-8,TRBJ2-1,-,TGTGCCAGCAGCGCGGGACTAGCGGGGGGGCCAGTTGACTATGAGCAGTTCTTC,CASSAGLAGGPVDYEQFF
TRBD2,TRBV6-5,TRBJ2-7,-,TGTGCCAGCAGTTCTAGCGGGGGGACCTACGAGCAGTACTTC,CASSSSGGTYEQYF
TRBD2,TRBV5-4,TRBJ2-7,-,TGTGCCAGCAGCAGCCTCACTAGCGCATTATTCTACGAGCAGTACTTC,CASSSLTSALFYEQYF
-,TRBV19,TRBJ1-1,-,TGTGCCAGTAGTCCTCTTAGACTCCGGAACACTGAAGCTTTCTTT,CASSPLRLRNTEAFF
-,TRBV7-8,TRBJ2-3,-,TGTGCCAGCAGCTTAGGTGCGGCCGTGACAGATACGCAGTATTTT,CASSLGAAVTDTQYF
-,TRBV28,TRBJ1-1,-,TGTGCCAGCAGTTTTAGGCGGGCGCAAAAAAGACGTACTGAAGCTTTCTTT,CASSFRRAQKRRTEAFF
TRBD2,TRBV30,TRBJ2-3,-,TGTGCCTGGACATGGACTAGCGGGGGGGCCGCAGATACGCAGTATTTT,CAWTWTSGGAADTQYF
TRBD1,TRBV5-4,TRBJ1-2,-,TGTGCCAGCAGCCCGGGACAGTGGACGGGTGGCTACACCTTC,CASSPGQWTGGYTF
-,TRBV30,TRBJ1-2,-,TGTGCCTGGAGTGTAATGGCAGGTATTAACTATGGCTACACCTTC,CAWSVMAGINYGYTF
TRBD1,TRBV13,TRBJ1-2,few,TGTGCCAGCAGCTTCGCGACAGGGTGGAAGGGTGGCTACACCTTC,CASSFATGWKGGYTF
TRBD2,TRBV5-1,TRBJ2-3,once,TGCGCCAGCAGCTTGGAACTAGCGGGAGTAGGCACAGATACGCAGTATTTT,CASSLELAGVGTDTQYF
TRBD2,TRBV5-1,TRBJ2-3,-,TGCGCCAGCAGCTTCTCAGCGGGAGTGGGAGATACGCAGTATTTT,CASSFSAGVGDTQYF
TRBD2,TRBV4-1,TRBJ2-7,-,TGCGCCAGCAGCCAAGATTTACAACTAGCGGGAGACTACGAGCAGTACTTC,CASSQDLQLAGDYEQYF
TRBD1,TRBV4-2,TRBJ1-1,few,TGTGCCAGCAGCCACCCAACAGGGGAGGCTGAAGCTTTCTTT,CASSHPTGEAEAFF
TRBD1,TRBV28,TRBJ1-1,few,TGTGCCAGCAGCCGAATAGGACAGGCTGAAGCTTTCTTT,CASSRIGQAEAFF
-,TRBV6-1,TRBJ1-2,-,TGTGCCAGCAGAAGCGGGGCTGGGGCTAACTATGGCTACACCTTC,CASRSGAGANYGYTF
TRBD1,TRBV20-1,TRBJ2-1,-,TGCAGTGCTAGAGGGGACAGGCAGTTCTTC,CSARGDRQFF
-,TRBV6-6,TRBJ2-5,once,TGTGCCAGCGGCAGGGAGACCCAGTACTTC,CASGRETQYF
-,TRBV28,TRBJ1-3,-,TGTGCCAGCAGTTTAAGGGGCACTCCTGGAAACACCATATATTTT,CASSLRGTPGNTIYF
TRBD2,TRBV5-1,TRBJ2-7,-,TGCGCCAGCAGCTTGGCTAGCGGGGGGGCCGGTGACGAGCAGTACTTC,CASSLASGGAGDEQYF
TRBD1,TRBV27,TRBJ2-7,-,TGTGCCAGCAGCTTGACCCAGGGGGACCTCTCCTACGAGCAGTACTTC,CASSLTQGDLSYEQYF
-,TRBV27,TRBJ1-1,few,TGTGCCAGCAGTATAGGACAGCACACTGAAGCTTTCTTT,CASSIGQHTEAFF
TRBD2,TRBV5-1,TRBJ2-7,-,TGCGCCAGCAGCTGGGAAGCGGGAACCCCCTACGAGCAGTACTTC,CASSWEAGTPYEQYF
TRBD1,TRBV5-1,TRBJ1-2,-,TGCGCCAGCAGCTGGACGGGGACAGATTCTTCTGGCTACACCTTC,CASSWTGTDSSGYTF
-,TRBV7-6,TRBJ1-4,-,TGTGCCAGCAGCTCCAACAGGGATAATGAAAAACTGTTTTTT,CASSSNRDNEKLFF
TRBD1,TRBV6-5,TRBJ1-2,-,TGTGCCAGCAGTGGGACAGGGGCGGGGGGCTACACCTTC,CASSGTGAGGYTF
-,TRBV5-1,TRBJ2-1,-,TGCGCCAGCAGCTTGGGCTACTCCTACAATGAGCAGTTCTTC,CASSLGYSYNEQFF
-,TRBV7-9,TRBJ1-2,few,TGTTCCAGCAGCTCAGACACAAGCGGCTACACCTTC,CSSSSDTSGYTF